This entry concerns a single TCR beta chain. This sample is drawn from a study of shared clonotypes between healthy human individuals. The CDR3 is made up of 15 amino acids. V lost 0 bases, J lost 4 bases, and 5 bases stayed unmatched. Looked up from germline, CDR1 is SGDLS and CDR2 is YYNGEE. Profiled with immunoSEQ multiplex PCR; TCRdb holds only in-frame clones, not every one. The table records 950,000 to 1,100,000 clones, around 82% of them present only once. Sequences were obtained from memory CD4+ T cells from PBMCs. The subset denotes: CD45RA-negative fraction. The chain joins TRBV9 to TRBJ2-3, with 7 bases identical to TRBD2. This receptor was identified in a man between 18 and 35 years old in good health. Some clones in this sample may be carry-over from other donors' samples. The DNA for the CDR3 is TGTGCCAGCAGCGTAGGCGGGAGTAGGGCAGATACGCAGTATTTT. Its translation is CASSVGGSRADTQYF. Supplemented by reference TRBV9 and TRBJ2-3, the full variable domain reads DSGVTQTPKHLITATGQRVTLRCSPRSGDLSVYWYQQSLDQGLQFLIQYYNGEERAKGNILERFSAQQFPDLHSELNLSSLELGDSALYFCASSVGGSRADTQYFGPGTRLTVL.